The 15 T cell receptor beta chains listed next were all sequenced from one sample in a study of blood T cell repertoires in COVID-19 (dated by TCRdb to the early 2020s). Library generation was performed with the immunoSEQ multiplex PCR assay. TCRdb took over this immuneACCESS table, retaining in-frame rearrangements with V and J assigned. Such tables are incomplete; in checked studies, under half of the missing clones stem from an unresolved V gene, and the remainder is unexplained. This sample is represented by tens of thousands of clones; approximately 88% of them were singletons. The leading ten clones occupy 8% to 10% of the sample. Sequenced input: peripheral blood. These receptors all come from a human donor with active COVID-19. The donor label of this sample is uncertain.

This sequence joins TRBV5-6 and TRBJ2-2, with a tentative D call TRBD1 (6 bases). CDR3 size: 14 residues. The germline V and J ends were trimmed by 2 bases and 4 bases, with 9 bases remaining between them. Germline CDR1 is SGHDT and CDR2 is YYEEEE. CDR3 sequence reads: CASSFTGFTGELFF. The CDR3, as DNA: TGTGCCAGCAGCTTCACAGGGTTCACCGGGGAGCTGTTTTTT.

The V call is TRBV19, the J call TRBJ2-3; D is perhaps TRBD2 (6 bases). Germline V gene data show CDR1 as LNHDA and CDR2 as SQIVND (reference sequence). There are 13 residues in the CDR3. Deletions cut 4 bases from V and 5 bases from J, with 10 bases between. CDR3 sequence (DNA): TGTGCCAGTAGTAATGCAGCGGGAGATACGCAGTATTTT. Translation gives CASSNAAGDTQYF.

V gene TRBV28 combines with J gene TRBJ1-6; 10 bases map to TRBD1. CDR3 length: 15 amino acids. Losses at the gene ends were 7 bases for V and 6 bases for J; bases not matched to a gene: 6. Germline V gene lookup returns CDR1 MDHEN and CDR2 SYDVKM. CDR3 protein: CASIDRGRGNSPLHF. CDR3 nucleotides: TGTGCCAGCATAGACAGGGGGCGCGGTAATTCACCCCTCCACTTT.

The gene calls are TRBV7-9 and TRBJ1-6, with D maybe TRBD1 (6 bases). This CDR3 is built from 19 residues. Trimming removed 5 bases at V and 0 bases at J, with 20 bases between. Per the germline V gene, CDR1 is SEHNR and CDR2 is FQNEAQ (reference sequence). The DNA for the CDR3 is TGTGCCAGCAGCCCTACCCTTGGGGGGGCAGGCTCCTATAATTCACCCCTCCACTTT. This gives the protein CASSPTLGGAGSYNSPLHF.

This chain links TRBV11-2 with TRBJ1-4; tentative D call: TRBD1 (6 bases). Trimming took 1 base from V and 8 from J, leaving 14 bases between them. Germline CDR1 is SGHAT and CDR2 is FQNNGV. The CDR3 is 15 amino acids. The CDR3 is CASSLVVGGGEKLFF. The CDR3 DNA follows: TGTGCCAGCAGCTTAGTGGTAGGGGGGGGCGAAAAACTGTTTTTT.

This chain links TRBV18 with TRBJ2-1; 8 bases agree with TRBD2. CDR3 length: 15 amino acids. Per the germline V gene, CDR1 is KGHSH and CDR2 is LQKENI. V gave up 1 base and J gave up 6 bases; unmatched junction bases: 5. CDR3 bases: TGTGCCAGCTCACCACTGACCCTAGCGGGCAATGAGCAGTTCTTC. Its protein is CASSPLTLAGNEQFF.

This clone was counted a single time. J is TRBJ1-1 and V is TRBV7-6; 8 positions match TRBD1. V lost 6 bases to trimming and J lost 4 bases; unmatched junction nucleotides: 10. Germline lookup yields CDR1 SGHVS and CDR2 FNYEAQ. The CDR3 is 15 residues long. The CDR3 DNA reads TGTGCCAGCAGTCGAGAACAGGGGGGATCCACTGAAGCTTTCTTT. Translated: CASSREQGGSTEAFF.

There are a few counts of this clone. The chain links TRBV7-8 to TRBJ2-1, with 9 bases matching TRBD1. CDR1 and CDR2 (germline): SGHVS, FQNEAQ. This CDR3 region has 19 residues. After removal of 8 bases from V and 8 bases from J, the junction contained 25 bases not matched to a gene. CDR3 bases: TGTGCCAGCGGCTCAAGGCGCAGTAACCGGGACAGGGTGGGGTATGAGCAGTTCTTC. Amino acid sequence: CASGSRRSNRDRVGYEQFF. Supplemented by reference TRBV7-8 and TRBJ2-1, the full variable domain reads GAGVSQSPRYKVAKRGQDVALRCDPISGHVSLFWYQQALGQGPEFLTYFQNEAQLDKSGLPSDRFFAERPEGSVSTLKIQRTQQEDSAVYLCASGSRRSNRDRVGYEQFFGPGTRLTVL.

This chain joins TRBV9 and TRBJ2-1; 14 nucleotides line up with TRBD2. CDR1 is SGDLS and CDR2 is YYNGEE in the germline V gene. With V trimmed by 4 bases and J by 0 bases, 6 bases remained unmatched. The CDR3 loop spans 18 amino acids. The CDR3 bases are TGTGCCAGCAGCCCGGGACTAGCGGGAGATTACTCCTACAATGAGCAGTTCTTC. Translation: CASSPGLAGDYSYNEQFF.

The chain combines TRBV27 with TRBJ1-5; a possible D gene is TRBD1 (5 bases). CDR1 is MNHEY, CDR2 SMNVEV, per germline (reference sequence). V gave up 2 bases and J gave up 3 bases, with 8 bases separating them. This CDR3 comprises 14 residues. CDR3 nucleotides: TGTGCCAGCAGTTTAGGCAGGGACAATCAGCCCCAGCATTTT. This gives the protein CASSLGRDNQPQHF.

V and J are TRBV2 and TRBJ2-5, with D perhaps matching TRBD2 (6 bases). CDR3 length equals 14 residues. V lost 2 bases and J lost 2, with 9 bases in between. Germline loops: CDR1 SNHLY, CDR2 FYNNEI. CDR3 amino acids: CASSELAGQETQYF. CDR3 DNA sequence: TGTGCCAGCAGTGAACTCGCGGGGCAAGAGACCCAGTACTTC.

The chain is built from TRBV5-1 and TRBJ2-7; TRBD2 matches 8 bases. The V gene's germline CDR1 is SGHRS and CDR2 YFSETQ. Unmatched junction bases numbered 2, after V lost 1 base and J lost 2 bases. This CDR3 comprises 14 residues. The DNA for the CDR3 is TGCGCCAGCAGCTTGAACGGGAGGGCCTACGAGCAGTACTTC. Protein sequence: CASSLNGRAYEQYF.

The chain has TRBV27 and TRBJ2-1; D is perhaps TRBD2 (6 bases). The V gene lost 7 bases and the J gene lost 15 bases, with 22 bases spanning the gap. The CDR3 is made up of 13 amino acids. Germline CDR1 is MNHEY and CDR2 is SMNVEV (reference sequence). The CDR3 DNA reads as TGTGCCAGCACCGTCAACGGGGGATTGGGTCTGTTCTTC. It specifies CASTVNGGLGLFF.

This rearrangement joins TRBV5-1 to TRBJ1-1; D perhaps matches TRBD1 (6 bases). There are 14 residues in the CDR3. Germline assignment: CDR1 SGHRS and CDR2 YFSETQ. Trimming took 2 bases from V and 2 from J, leaving 10 bases between them. The CDR3 coding sequence is TGCGCCAGCAGCTTCCGACAGGACAACACTGAAGCTTTCTTT. Translated, it gives CASSFRQDNTEAFF.

The chain uses TRBV4-3 and TRBJ1-1, with D possibly being TRBD1 (6 bases). Germline values: CDR1 LGHNA, CDR2 YSLEER. The CDR3 extends over 15 amino acids. V lost 0 bases, J lost 9 bases, and 17 bases lay in between. CDR3 amino acids: CASSQDRSYRAQAFF. In DNA form, the CDR3 reads TGCGCCAGCAGCCAAGATCGGAGTTACAGGGCACAAGCTTTCTTT.